This T cell receptor (beta chain) was sequenced in a study of control samples from healthy donors and cancer patients (dated by TCRdb to 2020 to 2021). Libraries were made using the immunoSEQ multiplex PCR assay. TCRdb took this table from immuneACCESS and kept in-frame rearrangements with V and J called. Such tables lack part of the clones; where checked against another copy, unresolved V genes explain under half of the gap, and the rest is unexplained. The sample has approximately 160,000 clones on record, roughly 92% of them singletons. Of the sample, 1.3% to 1.5% falls within the top ten clones. Trimming removed 5 bases from V and 4 bases from J; the gene matches leave 16 bases unexplained. There are 18 amino acids in the CDR3, from cysteine to phenylalanine inclusive. Only the CDR3 part of the read is kept: 54 bases, read in frame from the first base. Based on the germline V gene, the CDR1 and CDR2 sequences are SGHAT and FQNNGV.

On this clone: Its target antigen remains unknown. The record has no base qualities; no much larger clone is one base away.

The rearranged chain carries TRBV11-2 and TRBJ1-3, with 8 central nucleotides matching TRBD1. The sequenced sample consisted of blood. The source of this sequence is a woman aged 18 to 35 in good health. CDR3 reads: CASSVGFFGQGFGNTIYF. The DNA sequence reads TGTGCCAGCAGCGTGGGGTTCTTTGGACAGGGTTTCGGAAACACCATATATTTT.